The sequence of this TCR beta chain was determined in a study of radiotherapy plus CTLA-4 blockade in lung cancer. Clones were sequenced by immunoSEQ multiplex PCR, and TCRdb holds only the in-frame ones, with some missing. The sample contains some 110,000 clones, approximately 84% of which appear only once. The input for sequencing was peripheral blood, taken from a patient treated with radiotherapy plus ipilimumab. This clonotype was sampled from a human donor with non-small cell lung cancer who had a partial response to radiotherapy plus ipilimumab.

CDR3 residues: CASSLVSGQYNEQFF. CDR3 in DNA: TGCGCCAGCAGCTTGGTTAGCGGGCAGTACAATGAGCAGTTCTTC. The V gene is TRBV5-1, the J gene TRBJ2-1; TRBD2 matches 7 bases. Germline CDR1 and CDR2: SGHRS and YFSETQ. The CDR3 consists of 15 residues. The V and J ends lost 0 bases and 4 bases, in that order; junction bases with no gene match: 4.